Shown below are 4 T cell receptor beta chains from a single sample sequenced in a study of blood T cell repertoires in COVID-19 (TCRdb year 2020). The library was built by means of the immunoSEQ multiplex PCR assay. TCRdb limited this immuneACCESS table to in-frame rearrangements with V and J called. A share of clones is missing; checked studies link under half to unresolved V genes, and the rest is unexplained. For this sample there are about 400,000 clones; roughly 87% appear just once. Approximately 2.1% of the sample belongs to the ten largest clones. Sequencing was carried out using PBMCs or T cells enriched from blood (not recorded which). The receptors shown here come from a woman in her thirties or forties with acute COVID-19.

This chain connects TRBV7-7 to TRBJ2-7; perhaps TRBD1 as D (6 bases). The CDR3 is 14 residues long. Per germline, CDR1 SSHAT and CDR2 FNYEAQ (reference sequence). The germline V and J ends were trimmed by 8 bases and 0 bases, with 14 bases remaining between them. Here the CDR3 DNA reads TGTGCCAGCGGCCGGACAGTTAGCTCCTACGAGCAGTACTTC. Translation: CASGRTVSSYEQYF.

The V call is TRBV6-7, the J call TRBJ2-3; the D gene is possibly TRBD1 (5 bases). TRBV6-7 carries the ORF label, with uncertain function. The CDR3 has 17 residues. Trimming shortened V by 2 bases and J by 3 bases, and 18 bases separated the two germline ends. The CDR3 region has the DNA TGTGCCAGCAGTTACCAAGGGGTAACACGGGCTACAGATACGCAGTATTTT. Translated: CASSYQGVTRATDTQYF.

This clone was recorded a few times. This chain links TRBV2 with TRBJ2-2; tentative D call: TRBD1 (5 bases). The V gene's germline CDR1 is SNHLY and CDR2 FYNNEI. This CDR3 contains 14 residues. The V gene lost 8 bases and the J gene lost 5 bases, with 15 bases spanning the gap. The CDR3 coding sequence is TGTGCCAGCTGGAGTGCAGGGCGAACCGGGGAGCTGTTTTTT. It yields the protein CASWSAGRTGELFF.

This sequence joins TRBV5-6 and TRBJ1-2; 7 bases match TRBD1. V trimming: 4 bases; J trimming: 8 bases; junction bases outside the gene matches: 8. The germline V gene has CDR1 SGHDT and CDR2 YYEEEE. CDR3 length equals 13 residues. CDR3 nucleotides: TGTGCCAGCAGCAGGGACAGAGCTCGAGGCTACACCTTC. Protein sequence: CASSRDRARGYTF.